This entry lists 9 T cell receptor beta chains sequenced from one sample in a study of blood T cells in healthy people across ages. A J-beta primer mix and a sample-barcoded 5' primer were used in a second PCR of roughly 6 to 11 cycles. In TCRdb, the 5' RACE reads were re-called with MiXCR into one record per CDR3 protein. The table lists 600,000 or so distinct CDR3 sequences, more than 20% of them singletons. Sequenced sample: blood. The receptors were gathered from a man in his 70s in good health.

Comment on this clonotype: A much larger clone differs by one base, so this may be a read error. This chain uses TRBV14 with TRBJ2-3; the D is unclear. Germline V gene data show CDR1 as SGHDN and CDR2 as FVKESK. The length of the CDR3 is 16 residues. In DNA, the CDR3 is TGTGCCGGCAGCCAAGATCGAGACGGACGCACAGATACGCAGTATTTT. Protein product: CAGSQDRDGRTDTQYF.

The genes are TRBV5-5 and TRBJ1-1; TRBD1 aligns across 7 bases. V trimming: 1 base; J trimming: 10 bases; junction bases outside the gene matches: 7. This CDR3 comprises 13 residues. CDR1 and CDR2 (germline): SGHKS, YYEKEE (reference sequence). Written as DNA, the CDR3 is TGTGCCAGCAGCTTGTCAGGGGGGCCCGGAGCTTTCTTT. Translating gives CASSLSGGPGAFF.

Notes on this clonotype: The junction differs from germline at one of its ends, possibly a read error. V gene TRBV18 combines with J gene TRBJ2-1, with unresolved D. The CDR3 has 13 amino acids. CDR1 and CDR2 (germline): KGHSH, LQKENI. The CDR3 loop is CANSPSGNNEQFF. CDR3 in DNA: TGTGCCAACTCACCTTCTGGGAACAATGAGCAGTTCTTC.

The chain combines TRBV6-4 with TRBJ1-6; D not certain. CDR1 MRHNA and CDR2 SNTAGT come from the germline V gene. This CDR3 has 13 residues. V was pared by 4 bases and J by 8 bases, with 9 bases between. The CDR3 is CASSGKPDSPLHF. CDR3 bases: TGTGCCAGCAGTGGCAAGCCCGATTCACCCCTCCACTTT.

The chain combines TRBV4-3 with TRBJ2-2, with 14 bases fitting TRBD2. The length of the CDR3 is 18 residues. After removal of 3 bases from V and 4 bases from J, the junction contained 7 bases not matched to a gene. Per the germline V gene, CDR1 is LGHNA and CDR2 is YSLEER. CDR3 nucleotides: TGCGCCAGCAGCCATAGACTAGCGGGAGGGGGAGGCACCGGGGAGCTGTTTTTT. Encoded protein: CASSHRLAGGGGTGELFF.

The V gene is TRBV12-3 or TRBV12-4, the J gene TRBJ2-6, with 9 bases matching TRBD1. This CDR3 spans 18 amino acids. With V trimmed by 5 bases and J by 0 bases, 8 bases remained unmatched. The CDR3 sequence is CASSIPGQGLSGANVLTF. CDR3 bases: TGTGCCAGCAGTATCCCGGGACAGGGTCTCTCTGGGGCCAACGTCCTGACTTTC.

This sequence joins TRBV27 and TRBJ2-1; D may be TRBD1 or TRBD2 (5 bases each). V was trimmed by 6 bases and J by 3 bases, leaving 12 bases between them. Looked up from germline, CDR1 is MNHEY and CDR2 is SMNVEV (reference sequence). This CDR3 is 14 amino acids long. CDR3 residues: CASRDGTYYNEQFF. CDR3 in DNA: TGTGCCAGCAGGGACGGGACCTACTACAATGAGCAGTTCTTC.

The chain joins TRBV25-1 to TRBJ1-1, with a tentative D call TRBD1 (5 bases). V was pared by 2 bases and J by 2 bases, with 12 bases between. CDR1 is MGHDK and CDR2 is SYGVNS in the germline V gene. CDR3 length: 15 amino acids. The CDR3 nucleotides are TGTGCCAGCAGTGAAACAGGATTTTTAAACACTGAAGCTTTCTTT. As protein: CASSETGFLNTEAFF.

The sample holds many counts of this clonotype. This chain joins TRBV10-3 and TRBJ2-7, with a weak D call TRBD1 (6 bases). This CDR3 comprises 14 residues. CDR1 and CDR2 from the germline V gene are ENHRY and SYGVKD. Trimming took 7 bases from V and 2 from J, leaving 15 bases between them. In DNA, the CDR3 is TGTGCCATCAAGCGGACAGACAAAACCTACGAGCAGTACTTC. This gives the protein CAIKRTDKTYEQYF.